Below are 23 T cell receptor beta chains sequenced from a single sample in a study of blood T cell repertoires in COVID-19. The repertoire was sequenced with immunoSEQ multiplex PCR; TCRdb's copy has only in-frame clones and lacks some. The sample yields about 300,000 clones, 65% to 90% seen once. Sequenced sample: PBMCs or T cells enriched from blood (not recorded which). The origin of the receptors is a man under 40 who had recovered from COVID-19.

The rearrangement uses TRBV19 and TRBJ1-4; 7 positions agree with TRBD1. This CDR3 has 15 amino acids. Germline V lookup: CDR1 LNHDA, CDR2 SQIVND (reference sequence). With V trimmed by 1 base and J by 8 bases, 7 bases remained unmatched. In DNA, the CDR3 is TGTGCCAGTAGTATAGGCACGACAGGGCGCGAAAAACTGTTTTTT. It codes for CASSIGTTGREKLFF.

The J gene is TRBJ2-7, the V gene TRBV10-2; TRBD1 matches 9 bases. The CDR3 is 17 amino acids. CDR1 is WSHSY, CDR2 SAAADI, per germline. The J segment lost 0 bases and the V segment lost 3 bases, leaving 9 bases of the junction unmatched. The CDR3 region has the DNA TGCGCCAGCAGTGACCCTGACAGGGGGAAAAGCTCCTACGAGCAGTACTTC. This translates into CASSDPDRGKSSYEQYF.

The V call is TRBV5-6, the J call TRBJ2-3, with TRBD2 matching over 12 bases. With 3 bases clipped from V and 6 bases from J, the junction kept 5 bases outside the gene matches. This CDR3 has 15 residues. Germline CDR1 is SGHDT and CDR2 is YYEEEE. The CDR3 DNA is TGTGCCAGCAGCTCACTAGCGGGGGGCCGGGATACGCAGTATTTT. It translates to CASSSLAGGRDTQYF.

V is TRBV5-6 and J is TRBJ1-1, with D possibly matching TRBD1 (5 bases). The CDR3 spans 13 residues. Looked up from germline, CDR1 is SGHDT and CDR2 is YYEEEE. Trimming pared 5 bases from V and 1 base from J, leaving 9 bases between. CDR3 protein: CASRWGENTEAFF. The CDR3 nucleotides read TGTGCCAGCAGGTGGGGGGAGAACACTGAAGCTTTCTTT.

V usage is TRBV4-2 and J usage is TRBJ2-1; tentatively, D is TRBD1 (6 bases). The V gene lost 7 bases and the J gene lost 7 bases, with 23 bases spanning the gap. This CDR3 is 16 amino acids long. Germline V gives CDR1 LGHNA, CDR2 YNFKEQ. This CDR3 reads CASTDRRGTRGNEQFF. The CDR3 DNA is TGTGCCAGCACCGACAGGAGAGGGACGAGAGGGAATGAGCAGTTCTTC.

The chain combines TRBV7-2 with TRBJ1-1; D gene unclear. V lost 3 bases and J 1 base, leaving 9 bases between the germline ends. Germline CDR1 SGHTA, CDR2 FQGNSA. This CDR3 spans 14 amino acids. The CDR3 sequence is CASSLGHKNTEAFF. The CDR3 nucleotides read TGTGCCAGCAGCTTGGGCCATAAGAACACTGAAGCTTTCTTT.

The J gene is TRBJ2-5, the V gene TRBV19; possibly TRBD1 for D (6 bases). Germline loops: CDR1 LNHDA, CDR2 SQIVND (reference sequence). Trimming took 7 bases from V and 1 from J, leaving 16 bases between them. CDR3 length: 15 residues. The CDR3 sequence: CASTLGQGSQETQYF. Written as DNA, the CDR3 is TGTGCCAGTACCCTAGGTCAGGGGTCCCAAGAGACCCAGTACTTC.

This sequence joins TRBV20-1 and TRBJ2-6, with 16 nucleotides matching TRBD2. Germline CDR1 reads DFQATT; CDR2 reads SNEGSKA (reference sequence). CDR3 size: 19 residues. V shed 3 bases, J shed 0 bases, and the junction held 5 bases outside the gene matches. CDR3 sequence reads: CSASTGTSGRGSGANVLTF. DNA of the CDR3: TGCAGTGCTAGTACCGGGACTAGCGGGAGGGGCTCTGGGGCCAACGTCCTGACTTTC.

This clone was observed once. The chain is built from TRBV4-1 and TRBJ1-1; D is uncertain. CDR1 and CDR2 from the germline V gene are MGHRA and YSYEKL. V dropped 1 base and J dropped 4 bases, with 22 bases sitting between them. This CDR3 contains 18 residues. This CDR3 reads CASSQGVNGPIPRTEAFF. CDR3 DNA: TGCGCCAGCAGCCAAGGCGTGAATGGGCCCATTCCTCGCACTGAAGCTTTCTTT.

This sequence joins TRBV7-9 and TRBJ2-5; tentative D call: TRBD2 (6 bases). CDR1 SEHNR and CDR2 FQNEAQ come from the germline V gene (reference sequence). This CDR3 spans 13 amino acids. V was trimmed by 5 bases and J by 5 bases, leaving 12 bases between them. The DNA for the CDR3 is TGTGCCAGCAGCCCGCGGGGACTGGAGACCCAGTACTTC. Its protein product is CASSPRGLETQYF. Full variable domain (missing parts from reference TRBV7-9 and TRBJ2-5): DTGVSQNPRHKITKRGQNVTFRCDPISEHNRLYWYRQTLGQGPEFLTYFQNEAQLEKSRLLSDRFSAERPKGSFSTLEIQRTEQGDSAMYLCASSPRGLETQYFGPGTRLLVL.

The chain combines TRBV29-1 with TRBJ2-3; TRBD1 agrees at 9 bases. CDR1 and CDR2 from the germline V gene are SQVTM and ANQGSEA. The V gene end was trimmed by 0 bases and the J gene end by 4 bases; junction bases not matched to a gene: 17. This CDR3 has 19 residues. The DNA of the CDR3 is TGCAGCGTTGAAGAGAGGGCCCATGTCCGGGACAGGGACCCAGATACGCAGTATTTT. It encodes CSVEERAHVRDRDPDTQYF.

This clone was counted once. The gene calls are TRBV3-1 (or the pseudogene TRBV3-2) and TRBJ2-3, with D possibly being TRBD1 (6 bases). Germline V gene lookup returns CDR1 LGHDT and CDR2 YNNKEL (reference sequence). V was cut by 3 bases and J by 2 bases, with 15 bases left in between. The CDR3 spans 16 residues. The CDR3 nucleotides are TGTGCCAGCAGCCATCCCAGGGGACCCCCCACAGATACGCAGTATTTT. Its translation: CASSHPRGPPTDTQYF.

The chain recombines TRBV5-1 with TRBJ2-3, with 9 bases lining up with TRBD2. This CDR3 contains 16 residues. Germline-derived CDR1 and CDR2 are SGHRS and YFSETQ. V shed 4 bases and J 0 bases; nucleotides not matched to a gene: 6. The CDR3 region has the DNA TGCGCCAGCAGCACCTCTAGCGGGACAAGCACAGATACGCAGTATTTT. It translates to CASSTSSGTSTDTQYF.

The rearrangement uses TRBV19 and TRBJ1-4; D unclear. V dropped 4 bases and J dropped 8 bases, with 14 bases sitting between them. Germline V gives CDR1 LNHDA, CDR2 SQIVND (reference sequence). CDR3 length: 14 residues. The CDR3 sequence is CASSKNYRREKLFF. DNA of the CDR3: TGTGCCAGTAGTAAGAACTACCGTCGGGAAAAACTGTTTTTT.

The J gene is TRBJ1-1, the V gene TRBV30; D unclear. V was pared by 2 bases and J by 4 bases, with 14 bases between. CDR1 and CDR2 from the germline V gene are GTSNPN and SVGIG (reference sequence). This CDR3 spans 14 amino acids. The CDR3 DNA sequence: TGTGCCTGGAGTAGAGAGAGAACCCTCACTGAAGCTTTCTTT. Amino acids: CAWSRERTLTEAFF.

V and J are TRBV19 and TRBJ1-2; 9 bases line up with TRBD1. After removal of 9 bases from V and 8 bases from J, the junction contained 4 bases not matched to a gene. This CDR3 spans 11 amino acids. The germline gives CDR1 LNHDA, CDR2 SQIVND (reference sequence). CDR3 coding DNA: TGTGCCAGCAACACAGGGGGCGGCTACACCTTC. Encoded protein: CASNTGGGYTF.

J is TRBJ1-3 and V is TRBV30, with a tentative D call TRBD1 (5 bases). Germline values: CDR1 GTSNPN, CDR2 SVGIG (reference sequence). V lost 3 bases to trimming and J lost 11 bases, with 11 bases between them. This CDR3 is built from 11 residues. CDR3: CAWSREGAIYF. The CDR3 DNA reads TGTGCCTGGAGCAGGGAAGGCGCCATATATTTT.

The CDR3 loop reads CATSDWTSGRSNEQFF. CDR3 in DNA: TGTGCCACCAGTGATTGGACTAGCGGGAGGAGCAATGAGCAGTTCTTC. The V and J genes are TRBV24-1 and TRBJ2-1; 14 nucleotides match TRBD2. Trimming removed 2 bases from V and 6 bases from J; junction bases left unmatched: 2. Per the germline V gene, CDR1 is KGHDR and CDR2 is SFDVKD. The CDR3 has 16 amino acids.

This clone was counted between two and nine times. This chain links TRBV4-1 with TRBJ1-1; D gene ambiguous. Per the germline V gene, CDR1 is MGHRA and CDR2 is YSYEKL. CDR3 length equals 15 residues. V lost 4 bases and J lost 0, with 12 bases in between. CDR3 amino acids: CASSRRGNLNTEAFF. CDR3 in DNA: TGCGCCAGCAGCCGGAGAGGGAACCTGAACACTGAAGCTTTCTTT.

The V gene is TRBV10-3, the J gene TRBJ1-2; D not certain. Trimming removed 4 bases at V and 0 bases at J, with 9 bases between. The V gene's germline CDR1 is ENHRY and CDR2 SYGVKD. CDR3 size: 14 residues. The CDR3 here is CAISALTSNYGYTF. In DNA form, the CDR3 reads TGTGCCATCAGTGCCCTCACATCTAACTATGGCTACACCTTC.

The chain links TRBV5-1 to TRBJ2-2, with TRBD2 as a possible D gene (5 bases). Germline V CDR1 and CDR2: SGHRS, YFSETQ. Trimming cost V 7 bases and J 0 bases, with 10 bases left between them. The CDR3 totals 14 residues. CDR3 sequence: CASRRQTNTGELFF. CDR3 in DNA: TGCGCCAGCCGGAGGCAGACGAACACCGGGGAGCTGTTTTTT.

This clone was seen more than once but under ten times. The chain links TRBV7-9 to TRBJ2-7, with D possibly being TRBD2 (6 bases). V lost 2 bases, J lost 9 bases, and 17 bases lay in between. The CDR3 length is 14 residues. The germline V gene has CDR1 SEHNR and CDR2 FQNEAQ (reference sequence). The CDR3 region has the DNA TGTGCCAGCAGCTTACGGCAGGGCGGGGATGGGCAGTACTTC. This codes for CASSLRQGGDGQYF.

The rearrangement links TRBV11-2 to TRBJ1-2; weak D call: TRBD1 (5 bases). The germline V gene has CDR1 SGHAT and CDR2 FQNNGV. V was shortened by 3 bases and J by 8 bases, with 13 bases between the two germline ends. The CDR3 loop spans 13 amino acids. CDR3: CASSFAGLMGYTF. Here the CDR3 DNA reads TGTGCCAGCAGCTTCGCAGGGCTGATGGGCTACACCTTC.